The rows below give T cell receptor beta chains drawn from one sample of a study of Ad26.COV2.S vaccination and SARS-CoV-2 variants. Profiled with immunoSEQ multiplex PCR; TCRdb holds only in-frame clones, not every one. The data contain about 410,000 clones, roughly 90% of them singletons. The material was peripheral blood, obtained in a trial of Ad26.COV2.S vaccine versus placebo. The source of these receptors is a person between 18 and 60 years old who received the Ad26.COV2.S COVID-19 vaccine or a placebo. The CDR3 runs from the conserved cysteine through the conserved F or W.

TRBV20-1	TRBJ1-1	CSAREVEEAFF
TRBV10-3	TRBJ1-3	CAISESGAPTGNTIYF
TRBV27	TRBJ2-5	CASRRKPEETQYF
TRBV3-1/TRBV3-2	TRBJ2-1	CASSLADTNYNEQFF
TRBV7-2	TRBJ2-2	CASSLVDSGGGATGELFF
TRBV7-9	TRBJ2-7	CASSSGPNDEQYF
TRBV20-1	TRBJ2-6	CSASSGTWTGGYRANVLTF
TRBV28	TRBJ2-3	CASSLFSTDTQYF
TRBV10-3	TRBJ2-3	CAISESTSGGSTDTQYF
TRBV5-1	TRBJ2-3	CASSTGLASTDTQYF
TRBV7-8	TRBJ2-7	CASSRAGQATYEQYF
TRBV19	TRBJ1-2	CASSIRGKNNYGYTF
TRBV28	TRBJ2-7	CASSLFTNSYEQYF
TRBV6-2/TRBV6-3	TRBJ2-7	CASSYSGGRSEQYF
TRBV5-1	TRBJ2-7	CASSAGQGGYEQYF
TRBV5-1	TRBJ2-3	CASSSGQGGTDTQYF
TRBV9	TRBJ2-3	CASSVEASGGHTDTQYF
TRBV7-2	TRBJ1-1	CASSLSLTLNTEAFF
TRBV4-1	TRBJ2-7	CASSLGDWPYEQYF
TRBV5-6	TRBJ2-7	CASSPWTDSYEQYF
TRBV3-1/TRBV3-2	TRBJ1-2	CASSQAAGYTF
TRBV25-1	TRBJ1-2	CASSDPGGYNYGYTF
TRBV7-2	TRBJ1-2	CASSLTTDYGYTF
TRBV19	TRBJ1-2	CASSALQGNYGYTF
TRBV19	TRBJ1-1	CASRQGIGTEAFF
TRBV4-3	TRBJ2-1	CASSQDGGRLAYNEQFF
TRBV30	TRBJ1-2	CAFAQGRGHGYTF
TRBV19	TRBJ1-1	CASSTPRTEAFF
TRBV28	TRBJ1-2	CAYRERGEYGYTF
TRBV6-2/TRBV6-3	TRBJ1-2	CASSSAGQKPYGYTF
TRBV20-1	TRBJ1-1	CSAGTNTEAFF
TRBV5-1	TRBJ1-1	CASSYEGGKTEAFF
TRBV20-1	TRBJ2-7	CSARFLYEQYF